This T cell receptor beta chain was sequenced during a study of cytomegalovirus exposure and HLA in healthy donors. Germline V gene data show CDR1 as ENHRY and CDR2 as SYGVKD. There are 13 residues in the CDR3. Trimming pared 10 bases from V and 2 bases from J, leaving 15 bases between. The primer mix had 60 Vbeta and 13 Jbeta primers. Data came from immunoSEQ multiplex PCR; TCRdb stores just in-frame clones and leaves some out. The table records 270,000 or so clones, roughly 85% of them present only once. Healthy donors of bone marrow made up the group. The rearrangement joins TRBV10-3 to TRBJ2-7; D possibly corresponds to TRBD1 (6 bases). Sequences were obtained from PBMCs. This clonotype originated in a man aged 35 to 55 in good health and CMV-seropositive. CDR3 nucleotide sequence: TGTGCCACGGAAGACAGGACGACCTACGAGCAGTACTTC. Translating it yields CATEDRTTYEQYF.